This TCR beta chain is drawn from a study of shared clonotypes between healthy human individuals. This clone was picked up one time. The junction had 12 bases not matched to a gene; V was cut back by 1 base and J by 1 base. Germline-derived CDR1 and CDR2 are SGHVS and FNYEAQ. The length of the CDR3 is 18 residues. Profiled with immunoSEQ multiplex PCR; TCRdb holds only in-frame clones, not every one. This table holds roughly 530,000 clones, 95% to 97% found once. The chain carries TRBV7-6 and TRBJ2-5; 7 nucleotides agree with TRBD2. The sequence derives from a woman aged 25 to 39 in good health. Source material: naive CD4+ T cells sorted from blood. Sample subset: CD45RA+ positively selected. CDR3 loop: CASSLESGSGIPQETQYF. CDR3 nucleotides: TGTGCCAGCAGCTTAGAATCGGGAAGCGGGATCCCCCAAGAGACCCAGTACTTC.